Below, 2 T cell receptor beta chains from the same sample are listed, as sequenced in a study of T-cell reconstitution after alpha-beta-depleted transplantation in children (dated by TCRdb to 2015 to 2016). The method was PCR. This sample was sequenced with an Illumina HiSeq 2500. To normalize quantification of the TCRbeta repertoire, the TCR libraries were built with molecular barcoding that relied on unique molecular identifiers. TCRdb handled the public reads itself, with Q25 trimming in fastp and clone calling in MiXCR, and kept productive beta chains. Every CDR3 protein is listed once, alongside the most common genes and DNA of its rows. The sample includes about 130,000 distinct CDR3 sequences, with 8.5% to 10% observed a single time. The ten most abundant clones make up 24% of the sample. The treatment or condition label corresponds to: allogeneic hematopoietic cell transplantation with graft depleted of TCRalphabeta T cells and CD19 B cells.

The material sequenced was PBMCs, mostly from graft donor cells, taken 180 days after TCRalphabeta/CD19-depleted stem cell transplant. Receptors were obtained from a girl less than two years old who had a stem cell transplant for combined immunodeficiency, so the T cells may come from the graft donor.

The table lists this clonotype with a few counts. The J gene is TRBJ2-5, the V gene TRBV28; 9 bases align to TRBD1. J lost 5 bases, V lost 4 bases, and 8 bases had no gene match. This CDR3 has 15 amino acids. Per germline, CDR1 MDHEN and CDR2 SYDVKM. The DNA for the CDR3 is TGTGCCAGCAGTTCCAATTCCGGGACAGGGGAGACCCAGTACTTC. It specifies CASSSNSGTGETQYF.

This clonotype turned up a few times. The chain carries TRBV7-2 and TRBJ1-5; D unclear. Germline V gene data show CDR1 as SGHTA and CDR2 as FQGNSA. The ends were cut back, 0 bases at V and 1 base at J, with 16 bases in the middle. The CDR3 consists of 18 residues. CDR3 protein: CASSLANDGDLSNQPQHF. In nucleotides, the CDR3 is TGTGCCAGCAGCTTAGCGAATGATGGAGATTTGAGCAATCAGCCCCAGCATTTT.